The 4 T cell receptor beta chains below all came from one sample that was sequenced in a study of a mutant IDH1 vaccine in newly diagnosed glioma. Profiling relied on immunoSEQ multiplex PCR, and the TCRdb table lists in-frame clones only, not all of them. The table lists 58,000 or so clones, over 80% of them singletons. No antigen has been assigned to these receptors. Time point defined: week 47, end of study. A single vaccine dose contained 300 ug of mutant IDH1 20-mer peptide, and topical imiquimod was used with it. Sequenced material: PBMCs, taken from a glioma patient whose treatment included an IDH1 peptide vaccine. The origin of the receptors is a woman in her fifties or sixties with glioma.

Only a few counts were recorded for this clone. The chain has TRBV28 and TRBJ1-5, with unresolved D. CDR1 MDHEN and CDR2 SYDVKM come from the germline V gene. V lost 2 bases to trimming and J lost 4 bases, with 9 bases between them. This CDR3 spans 14 amino acids. CDR3 bases: TGTGCCAGCAGTTTAGGGATCGAGAATCAGCCCCAGCATTTT. This codes for CASSLGIENQPQHF.

A few counts support this clone. The J gene is TRBJ1-1, the V gene TRBV5-1, with 7 positions matching TRBD1. V gave up 7 bases and J gave up 4 bases; unmatched junction bases: 7. The CDR3 totals 13 residues. Germline loops: CDR1 SGHRS, CDR2 YFSETQ. CDR3 nucleotide sequence: TGCGCCAGCGAGGGTACAGGGGTCACTGAAGCTTTCTTT. Translation gives CASEGTGVTEAFF.

This clone has just a few counts. The chain links TRBV27 to TRBJ1-5; D remains unclear. CDR3 length: 15 amino acids. The germline V and J ends were trimmed by 0 bases and 2 bases, with 8 bases remaining between them. Germline loops: CDR1 MNHEY, CDR2 SMNVEV (reference sequence). The CDR3 loop is CASSLSATGNQPQHF. Written as DNA, the CDR3 is TGTGCCAGCAGTTTATCGGCGACCGGCAATCAGCCCCAGCATTTT.

This chain uses TRBV7-2 with TRBJ2-3; D not certain. The V gene's germline CDR1 is SGHTA and CDR2 FQGNSA. V lost 1 base and J lost 0, with 8 bases in between. The CDR3 is made up of 15 amino acids. As DNA, the CDR3 is TGTGCCAGCAGCTTAGTAATGAGGAGCACAGATACGCAGTATTTT. Its translation: CASSLVMRSTDTQYF. Full variable domain (missing parts from reference TRBV7-2 and TRBJ2-3): GAGVSQSPSNKVTEKGKDVELRCDPISGHTALYWYRQSLGQGLEFLIYFQGNSAPDKSGLPSDRFSAERTGGSVSTLTIQRTQQEDSAVYLCASSLVMRSTDTQYFGPGTRLTVL.